This T cell receptor beta chain was documented in a study of shared clonotypes between healthy human individuals. As concerns this clone: Its target is unknown.

Only in-frame clones appear in the TCRdb table, and some are missing; sequencing was by immunoSEQ multiplex PCR. The repertoire holds over 850,000 clones, with roughly 74% as singletons. General study findings and limits: In contrast to clonotypes shared by all four donors, non-shared clonotypes had lower generation probabilities. When naive CD4 clonotypes were compared across a handful of donors, about 4.8% were shared.

The specimen was memory CD4+ T cells from PBMCs. Subset denoted: CD45RA-negative fraction. This TCR derives from a man aged 18 to 30 in good health. Some clones in this sample may be carry-over from other donors' samples.

CDR3 in amino acids: CASRQTSASSYEQYF. The CDR3 DNA follows: TGTGCCAGCAGGCAGACTAGCGCGAGCTCCTACGAGCAGTACTTC. This sequence joins TRBV2 and TRBJ2-7, with TRBD2 matching over 8 bases. The V gene end was trimmed by 6 bases and the J gene end by 0 bases; junction bases not matched to a gene: 7. CDR3 size: 15 residues. Per the germline V gene, CDR1 is SNHLY and CDR2 is FYNNEI.